The rows below give T cell receptor beta chains drawn from one sample of a study of T cells in localized non-small cell lung cancer. TCRdb's copy holds only in-frame clones and misses some; the assay was immunoSEQ multiplex PCR. The sample lists some 50,000 clones; over 80% were seen once. This specimen consisted of peripheral blood mononuclear cells, obtained before any cancer treatment. These receptors were taken from a man aged 40-75 years with stage III lung adenocarcinoma. The CDR3 runs from the conserved cysteine through the conserved F or W. Each record gives: clone size, V gene, D gene, J gene, CDR3 DNA, CDR3 protein. A D gene is named only where the DNA matches it firmly. Where a row states a size, it is once, few, many or the class of an expanded clone; other rows omit it.

size: -; V: TRBV7-9; D: -; J: TRBJ1-1; DNA: TGTGCCAGCAGCTATCAGACGTCTCAGAACACTGAAGCTTTCTTT; CDR3: CASSYQTSQNTEAFF
size: -; V: TRBV5-4; D: -; J: TRBJ2-1; DNA: TGTGCCAGCAGCCCTACGATTGACAGCTACAATGAGCAGTTCTTC; CDR3: CASSPTIDSYNEQFF
size: -; V: TRBV5-1; D: -; J: TRBJ2-3; DNA: TGCGCCAGCAGCTTTTCTCGCGGGAGCACAGATACGCAGTATTTT; CDR3: CASSFSRGSTDTQYF
size: -; V: TRBV9; D: -; J: TRBJ1-2; DNA: TGTGCCAGCAGCGTAGGAGGTGAAGGCTATGGCTACACCTTC; CDR3: CASSVGGEGYGYTF
size: -; V: TRBV5-6; D: TRBD1; J: TRBJ1-1; DNA: TGTGCCAGCAGCTTTCTGGGACAGAGCACTGAAGCTTTCTTT; CDR3: CASSFLGQSTEAFF
size: -; V: TRBV11-3; D: TRBD1; J: TRBJ1-2; DNA: TGTGCCAGCAGCTTAGGGTGGCGGGACAGGGGCACCTATGGCTACACCTTC; CDR3: CASSLGWRDRGTYGYTF
size: -; V: TRBV7-2; D: -; J: TRBJ2-5; DNA: TGTGCCAGCAGCTTAGAAAGGGAAGGGACCCAGTACTTC; CDR3: CASSLEREGTQYF
size: -; V: TRBV6-4; D: -; J: TRBJ2-5; DNA: TGTGCCAGCAGTGTCCTTCGCATTTCGCGGGGGCCCCAAGAGACCCAGTACTTC; CDR3: CASSVLRISRGPQETQYF
size: -; V: TRBV18; D: -; J: TRBJ2-1; DNA: TGTGCCAGCTCACCACCAACAGGGACAAATGAGCAGTTCTTC; CDR3: CASSPPTGTNEQFF
size: -; V: TRBV7-8; D: TRBD2; J: TRBJ2-1; DNA: TGTGCCAGCAGCTTAGTTAGTAGCGGGAGTGATGAGCAGTTCTTC; CDR3: CASSLVSSGSDEQFF
size: -; V: TRBV7-3; D: -; J: TRBJ2-2; DNA: TGTGCCAGCAGCTTAAGCGGGGCTATGGGTAGCGGTAGCGGCACCGGGGAGCTGTTTTTT; CDR3: CASSLSGAMGSGSGTGELFF
size: -; V: TRBV5-1; D: -; J: TRBJ2-5; DNA: TGCGCCAGCAGCTTGGTCGGCCAGGGGGGGCAAGAGACCCAGTACTTC; CDR3: CASSLVGQGGQETQYF
size: once; V: TRBV6-5; D: -; J: TRBJ2-7; DNA: TGTGCCAGCAGTGAAAACATTAAAGTCGTGCAGTACTTC; CDR3: CASSENIKVVQYF
size: -; V: TRBV5-6; D: -; J: TRBJ2-7; DNA: TGTGCCAGCAGGTCGGACCTCTACGAGCAGTACTTC; CDR3: CASRSDLYEQYF
size: -; V: TRBV7-3; D: -; J: TRBJ1-1; DNA: TGTGCCAGCAGTTTAGATAACACTGAAGCTTTCTTT; CDR3: CASSLDNTEAFF
size: few; V: TRBV7-9; D: TRBD1; J: TRBJ2-7; DNA: TGTGCCAGCAGTACACAGGGGGCTGGATACGAGCAGTACTTC; CDR3: CASSTQGAGYEQYF
size: few; V: TRBV11-2; D: -; J: TRBJ1-1; DNA: TGTGCCAGCAGGCGACCGGGACAAAGGCGAGCTTTCTTT; CDR3: CASRRPGQRRAFF
size: -; V: TRBV18; D: -; J: TRBJ1-1; DNA: TGTGCCAGCTCACCACAGGGGAACACTGAAGCTTTCTTT; CDR3: CASSPQGNTEAFF
size: few; V: TRBV10-2; D: -; J: TRBJ1-3; DNA: TGCGCCAGCTCGGACAGCTCTGGAAACACCATATATTTT; CDR3: CASSDSSGNTIYF
size: once; V: TRBV7-8; D: TRBD1; J: TRBJ2-3; DNA: TGTGCCAGCGCGGGACAGGGTTTCGCAGATACGCAGTATTTT; CDR3: CASAGQGFADTQYF
size: few; V: TRBV5-1; D: -; J: TRBJ2-1; DNA: TGCGCCAGCAGCGACGAACTAAATTGGGAGCAGTTCTTC; CDR3: CASSDELNWEQFF
size: once; V: TRBV5-1; D: -; J: TRBJ2-7; DNA: TGCGCCAGCAGCGTGACCAGGGATTCCTACGAGCAGTACTTC; CDR3: CASSVTRDSYEQYF
size: -; V: TRBV11-3; D: TRBD2; J: TRBJ2-7; DNA: TGTGCCAGCAGCCTCGACTCTGCGGGAGGAGGCGAGCAGTACTTC; CDR3: CASSLDSAGGGEQYF
size: -; V: TRBV5-1; D: -; J: TRBJ1-1; DNA: TGCGCCAGCAGCTTGGTTCCCTTGAACACTGAAGCTTTCTTT; CDR3: CASSLVPLNTEAFF